This T cell receptor beta chain was sequenced for a study of T cell repertoires in cytomegalovirus infection. Turning to the study itself: Based on public TCR beta signatures, there were indications of CMV infection and of a matching HLA type.

TCRdb re-derived calls from the reads in MiXCR, one entry per CDR3 protein. The data hold tens of thousands of distinct CDR3 sequences, with 20% observed a single time. General study findings and limits: It was HLA-C-restricted CMV-specific TCR beta clonotypes that dominated the response ex vivo.

Turning to this clonotype: Antigen: not known.

V was pared by 5 bases and J by 6 bases, with 3 bases of the junction left unmatched. This CDR3 contains 14 residues. V is TRBV12-3 or TRBV12-4 and J is TRBJ1-4, with 10 bases matching TRBD1. The source material was CD8+ T cells from cultured PBMCs, sampled from culture after CMV antigen stimulation. The clonotype comes from a human donor in good health (CMV status not recorded). Some clones in this sample may be carry-over from other donors' samples. CDR3 bases: TGTGCCAGCAGTCCAGGACAGGGGGATGAAAAACTGTTTTTT. Translation gives CASSPGQGDEKLFF.